Below are 6 T cell receptor beta chains sequenced from a single sample in a study of CD8 T cells in ankylosing spondylitis. TCRdb re-called the 5' RACE reads with MiXCR, one entry per CDR3 protein. The sample has about 360,000 distinct CDR3 sequences, roughly 15% seen once. Specimen: blood, either unsorted or a sorted T cell fraction (not recorded which). Receptor source: a male donor with ankylosing spondylitis or in good health (not recorded which).

The chain couples TRBV6-2 or TRBV6-3 to TRBJ2-3; maybe TRBD1 (6 bases). The CDR3 totals 15 residues. Germline CDR1 MNHEY, CDR2 SVGEGT. Between the trimmed V and J ends, which lost 6 bases and 4 bases, there was a span of 17 bases. The CDR3 region is CASREVGAGADTQYF. As DNA, the CDR3 is TGTGCCAGCAGAGAAGTGGGGGCGGGCGCAGATACGCAGTATTTT.

V gene TRBV7-2 combines with J gene TRBJ1-5; tentative D call: TRBD1 (5 bases). The CDR3 loop spans 13 amino acids. Deletions cut 3 bases from V and 10 bases from J, with 13 bases between. The V gene's germline CDR1 is SGHTA and CDR2 FQGNSA. The CDR3 DNA reads as TGTGCCAGCAGCTTGAACAGGCAAGAACCCCAGCATTTT. This sequence encodes CASSLNRQEPQHF. Looking up the rest from reference TRBV7-2 and TRBJ1-5 gives the full variable domain: GAGVSQSPSNKVTEKGKDVELRCDPISGHTALYWYRQSLGQGLEFLIYFQGNSAPDKSGLPSDRFSAERTGGSVSTLTIQRTQQEDSAVYLCASSLNRQEPQHFGDGTRLSIL.

The chain couples TRBV5-1 to TRBJ1-1, with 7 bases matching TRBD1. The CDR3 is 13 residues long. V lost 3 bases and J lost 7; bases outside the gene matches: 6. Germline CDR1 is SGHRS and CDR2 is YFSETQ. DNA for the CDR3: TGCGCCAGCAGCTCCGGGACAGCAGTTGAAGCTTTCTTT. Translating gives CASSSGTAVEAFF.

Here the CDR3 reads CAISGVGGANEQFF. The CDR3 coding sequence is TGTGCCATCAGTGGTGTCGGGGGGGCCAATGAGCAGTTCTTC. J is TRBJ2-1 and V is TRBV10-3; TRBD2 matches 8 bases. V trimming: 4 bases; J trimming: 6 bases; junction bases outside the gene matches: 5. CDR1 ENHRY and CDR2 SYGVKD come from the germline V gene. The CDR3 sequence is 14 residues long.

This clonotype has a handful of counts. The gene calls are TRBV11-2 and TRBJ1-2, with 9 bases that match TRBD1. Trimming at V came to 7 bases and at J to 5 bases, leaving 11 bases not matched to a gene. The CDR3 sequence is 15 residues long. The germline V gene has CDR1 SGHAT and CDR2 FQNNGV. The CDR3 DNA reads as TGTGCCAGCAACGGGATCCGGGACAGGGAGTATGGCTACACCTTC. It translates to CASNGIRDREYGYTF.

This chain links TRBV5-1 with TRBJ1-1; tentatively, D is TRBD1 (5 bases). From germline, CDR1 is SGHRS and CDR2 YFSETQ. The ends were cut back, 4 bases at V and 5 bases at J, with 9 bases in the middle. There are 12 residues in the CDR3. CDR3 loop: CASSEGLTEAFF. For the CDR3, the DNA is TGCGCCAGCAGCGAGGGACTTACTGAAGCTTTCTTT.